This is a list of T cell receptor beta chains from one sample in a study of shared clonotypes between healthy human individuals. The assay was immunoSEQ multiplex PCR, and TCRdb's table has in-frame clones only and misses some. The sample carries about 2.2 million clones, approximately 92% recorded once. Sequencing was carried out using naive CD8+ T cells from PBMCs. These TCRs come from a man between 18 and 35 years old in good health. Some clones in this sample may be carry-over from other donors' samples. Both conserved end residues are part of each CDR3.

j_call v_call cdr3_aa
TRBJ2-1 TRBV11-2 CASSLAGGGDEQFF
TRBJ2-1 TRBV5-1 CASSLGDFSYNEQFF
TRBJ1-2 TRBV19 CASSDRGLYGYTF
TRBJ2-7 TRBV7-2 CASSSSGISYEQYF
TRBJ2-2 TRBV30 CAWRSGLVKTGELFF
TRBJ2-6 TRBV21-1 CASSKAGNGNSGANVLTF
TRBJ2-1 TRBV4-2 CASSQDTAGSYNEQFF
TRBJ2-1 TRBV5-1 CASSLDVSGLVQNEQFF
TRBJ1-1 TRBV5-1 CASSPLDSFMNTEAFF
TRBJ2-2 TRBV7-8 CASSPRLAGGVTGELFF
TRBJ2-2 TRBV7-9 CASSPNFSSRTGELFF
TRBJ2-7 TRBV7-6 CASSFRSGSSYEQYF
TRBJ2-7 TRBV27 CASSFTGPSYEQYF
TRBJ1-1 TRBV19 CASTLGRVANTEAFF
TRBJ1-1 TRBV19 CASIQGPEAFF
TRBJ2-3 TRBV27 CASSLGFASGSSDTQYF
TRBJ1-1 TRBV29-1 CSARDGPEAFF
TRBJ2-7 TRBV13 CASSWDRSSYEQYF
TRBJ2-1 TRBV27 CASQRELAADGQFF
TRBJ2-3 TRBV7-3 CASSSTGGSTDTQYF
TRBJ2-1 TRBV6-1 CASSERAGIYNEQFF
TRBJ1-1 TRBV28 CASTLGTMNTEAFF
TRBJ1-5 TRBV27 CASSWQGSNQPQHF